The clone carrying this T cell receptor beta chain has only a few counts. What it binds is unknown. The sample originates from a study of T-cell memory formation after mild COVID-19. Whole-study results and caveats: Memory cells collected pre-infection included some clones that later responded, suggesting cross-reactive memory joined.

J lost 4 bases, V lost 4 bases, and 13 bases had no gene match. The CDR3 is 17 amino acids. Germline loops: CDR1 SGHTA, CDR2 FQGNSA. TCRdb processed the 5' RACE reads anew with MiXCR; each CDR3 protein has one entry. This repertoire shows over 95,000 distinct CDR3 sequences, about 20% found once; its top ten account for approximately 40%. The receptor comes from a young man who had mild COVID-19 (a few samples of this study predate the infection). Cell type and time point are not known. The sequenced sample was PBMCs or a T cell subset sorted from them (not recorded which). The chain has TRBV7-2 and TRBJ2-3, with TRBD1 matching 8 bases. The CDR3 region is CASSSISGGARADTQYF. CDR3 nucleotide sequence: TGTGCCAGCAGCTCTATTTCAGGGGGCGCCCGGGCAGATACGCAGTATTTT.